The source of this TCR beta chain is a study of blood T cell repertoires in COVID-19. The assay was immunoSEQ multiplex PCR, and TCRdb's table has in-frame clones only and misses some. The sample lists 150,000 to 200,000 clones; approximately 85% were seen once. The CDR3 is 14 residues long. CDR1 and CDR2 (germline): MRHNA, SNTAGT. V was clipped by 9 bases and J by 9 bases; unmatched bases: 6. The chain employs TRBV6-4 and TRBJ2-1; 15 bases line up with TRBD2. Sequencing used peripheral blood. This TCR was recovered from a man aged 55 to 69 who had recovered from COVID-19. CDR3 bases: TGTGCCAGAAGTCGGACTAGCGGGGGGGCTGAGCAGTTCTTC. The encoded protein is CARSRTSGGAEQFF.